Listed below are T cell receptor beta chains from one sample, sequenced in a study of blood T cell repertoires in COVID-19. Measured with immunoSEQ multiplex PCR; TCRdb has only the in-frame clones, and not every one. The sample lists under 250,000 clones, 80% to 90% occurring once. The sample comprised PBMCs or T cells enriched from blood (not recorded which). The receptors stem from a woman between 40 and 50 years old who had been exposed to COVID-19. CDR3s include the opening cysteine and the closing phenylalanine or tryptophan. The D gene is left open where the match is weak. Only some rows state a clone size, as once, few, many or a class for expanded clones.

clone size	D gene	V gene	J gene	CDR3 protein	CDR3 DNA
-	-	TRBV30	TRBJ2-2	CALTTASTGELFF	TGTGCCTTAACGACGGCTAGCACCGGGGAGCTGTTTTTT
-	TRBD1	TRBV6-5	TRBJ2-7	CASRVDRTYEQYF	TGTGCCAGCAGGGTGGACAGGACTTACGAGCAGTACTTC
-	-	TRBV9	TRBJ1-1	CASSVGQARTEAFF	TGTGCCAGCAGCGTAGGACAGGCTCGCACTGAAGCTTTCTTT
-	-	TRBV18	TRBJ2-7	CASSPSNRAYEQYF	TGTGCCAGCTCACCGTCGAACAGGGCCTACGAGCAGTACTTC
once	-	TRBV11-3	TRBJ2-5	CASSLNSQETQYF	TGTGCCAGCAGCTTAAACTCCCAAGAGACCCAGTACTTC
-	TRBD1	TRBV30	TRBJ1-1	CAWQGTANTEAFF	TGTGCCTGGCAGGGGACAGCGAACACTGAAGCTTTCTTT
-	-	TRBV7-3	TRBJ1-5	CASSLRRGGWVSNQPQHF	TGTGCCAGCAGCTTAAGGAGGGGCGGATGGGTTAGCAATCAGCCCCAGCATTTT
-	TRBD2	TRBV2	TRBJ2-1	CASRLRESRNEQFF	TGTGCCAGCAGGTTGCGGGAGAGTAGGAATGAGCAGTTCTTC
-	-	TRBV4-2	TRBJ2-1	CASSQGGDYNEQFF	TGTGCCAGCAGCCAAGGGGGGGACTACAATGAGCAGTTCTTC
-	TRBD1	TRBV30	TRBJ1-5	CAWGQGIAGGQHF	TGTGCCTGGGGACAGGGCATAGCTGGCGGGCAGCATTTT
-	TRBD1	TRBV7-6	TRBJ2-5	CASSLGSDRLFETQYF	TGTGCCAGCAGCTTAGGGTCGGACAGGTTGTTTGAAACCCAGTACTTC
-	-	TRBV5-4	TRBJ2-3	CASSLNSGVSTDTQYF	TGTGCCAGCAGCTTAAATTCAGGGGTGTCCACAGATACGCAGTATTTT
-	TRBD1	TRBV6-1	TRBJ2-7	CASSEFSLQGSEQYF	TGTGCCAGCAGTGAATTCTCGTTACAGGGGAGCGAGCAGTACTTC
-	-	TRBV2	TRBJ2-1	CASSVGRGDEQFF	TGTGCCAGCAGTGTTGGCAGGGGGGATGAGCAGTTCTTC
-	TRBD2	TRBV5-1	TRBJ2-5	CASSFAGTSGKQTQYF	TGTGCCAGCAGCTTTGCAGGGACTAGCGGGAAGCAGACCCAGTACTTC
-	TRBD1	TRBV2	TRBJ1-1	CASRREQGRGTEAFF	TGTGCCAGCAGGCGTGAACAGGGGCGAGGCACTGAAGCTTTCTTT
-	TRBD1	TRBV27	TRBJ1-1	CASSFRKGQGKTEAFF	TGTGCCAGCAGTTTCCGAAAGGGACAGGGGAAAACTGAAGCTTTCTTT
-	TRBD1	TRBV7-8	TRBJ2-5	CASSSLGQGAETQYF	TGTGCCAGCAGCTCCCTAGGACAGGGTGCAGAGACCCAGTACTTC
-	-	TRBV11-3	TRBJ2-3	CASSLTSVSQTDTQYF	TGTGCCAGCAGCTTGACGAGTGTTAGCCAGACAGATACGCAGTATTTT
-	TRBD2	TRBV11-3	TRBJ2-5	CASSPGTSGGNWETQYF	TGTGCCAGCAGCCCAGGGACTAGCGGGGGGAACTGGGAGACCCAGTACTTC
-	-	TRBV7-9	TRBJ1-2	CASSESLDRNYGYTF	TGTGCCAGCAGCGAGTCCCTAGACAGGAACTATGGCTACACCTTC
-	-	TRBV6-2/TRBV6-3	TRBJ2-2	CASSYSTGNTGELFF	TGTGCCAGCAGTTACTCGACAGGGAACACCGGGGAGCTGTTTTTT
once	-	TRBV9	TRBJ1-2	CASSASRGGLRGAGYTF	TGTGCCAGCAGCGCGAGCCGGGGGGGACTCAGGGGTGCTGGCTACACCTTC
-	-	TRBV4-3	TRBJ2-7	CASSQDLGTPYEQYF	TGCGCCAGCAGCCAAGATCTAGGGACACCTTACGAGCAGTACTTC
-	TRBD1	TRBV28	TRBJ2-2	CASSLTRGAGGRTGELFF	TGTGCCAGCAGTTTGACCCGTGGGGCAGGGGGCCGCACCGGGGAGCTGTTTTTT
-	TRBD2	TRBV7-6	TRBJ2-2	CASSTLAGGSTGELFF	TGTGCCAGCAGCACACTAGCGGGGGGGAGCACCGGGGAGCTGTTTTTT
-	-	TRBV6-2/TRBV6-3	TRBJ2-1	CASSYMMAGPSGSYNEQFF	TGTGCCAGCAGTTACATGATGGCGGGTCCCTCGGGATCCTACAATGAGCAGTTCTTC
-	TRBD1	TRBV11-3	TRBJ1-1	CASSLVLGTGLGEAFF	TGTGCCAGCAGCTTAGTACTTGGGACAGGTCTTGGTGAAGCTTTCTTT
-	TRBD2	TRBV30	TRBJ2-7	CAWTGRGRNSEQYF	TGTGCCTGGACTGGGAGGGGTAGAAACAGCGAGCAGTACTTC
-	TRBD1	TRBV19	TRBJ2-7	CASKISGTAYEQYF	TGTGCCAGTAAAATTTCCGGGACAGCCTACGAGCAGTACTTC
few	TRBD1	TRBV29-1	TRBJ1-2	CSVDQGAPDGYTF	TGCAGCGTTGACCAGGGGGCGCCTGATGGCTACACCTTC
-	-	TRBV13	TRBJ1-4	CASSVHRDLNEKLFF	TGTGCCAGCAGCGTCCACAGGGACCTTAATGAAAAACTGTTTTTT
-	-	TRBV13	TRBJ1-3	CASSLMRFSGNTIYF	TGTGCCAGCAGCCTTATGCGCTTCTCTGGAAACACCATATATTTT
-	-	TRBV6-2/TRBV6-3	TRBJ1-5	CASSTLEQPQHF	TGTGCCAGCAGTACCCTAGAACAGCCCCAGCATTTT
-	-	TRBV7-3	TRBJ1-1	CASSLRENTEAFF	TGTGCCAGCAGCTTACGAGAGAACACTGAAGCTTTCTTT
-	-	TRBV5-5	TRBJ2-3	CASSLEEHTDTQYF	TGTGCCAGCAGCTTGGAGGAGCACACAGATACGCAGTATTTT
-	-	TRBV28	TRBJ2-7	CASSLSFRAGSYEQYF	TGTGCCAGCAGTTTATCATTCAGGGCCGGCTCCTACGAGCAGTACTTC
-	-	TRBV18	TRBJ1-3	CASTQDSSGNTIYF	TGTGCCAGCACCCAGGACAGCTCTGGAAACACCATATATTTT
-	-	TRBV19	TRBJ2-7	CASSIDGAIYEQYF	TGTGCCAGTAGTATAGATGGAGCAATTTACGAGCAGTACTTC
-	TRBD1	TRBV4-2	TRBJ2-6	CASSPTGGAGGANVLTF	TGTGCCAGCAGCCCAACAGGGGGCGCGGGAGGGGCCAACGTCCTGACTTTC
-	-	TRBV11-2	TRBJ1-5	CASSQGREQPQHF	TGTGCCAGCAGCCAGGGCCGCGAACAGCCCCAGCATTTT
once	TRBD2	TRBV4-1	TRBJ2-5	CASSQVLTSGGAQETQYF	TGCGCCAGCAGCCAAGTACTAACTAGCGGGGGGGCACAAGAGACCCAGTACTTC
-	-	TRBV6-5	TRBJ2-5	CASSSSFGGGALTQYF	TGTGCCAGCAGTTCCTCCTTTGGGGGGGGCGCCTTGACCCAGTACTTC
-	-	TRBV7-9	TRBJ2-7	CASSNGASPTPLEQYF	TGTGCCAGCAGCAACGGAGCTAGCCCTACCCCTTTGGAGCAGTACTTC
-	TRBD1	TRBV9	TRBJ1-1	CASSAGQASNTEAFF	TGTGCCAGCAGCGCCGGACAGGCTTCTAACACTGAAGCTTTCTTT
-	-	TRBV27	TRBJ2-3	CASSPTGSTDTQYF	TGTGCCAGCAGTCCTACAGGCAGCACAGATACGCAGTATTTT
-	TRBD1	TRBV18	TRBJ2-1	CASSPSGDRGTTEQFF	TGTGCCAGCTCACCGAGCGGAGACAGGGGGACCACTGAGCAGTTCTTC
-	-	TRBV4-2	TRBJ1-1	CASSQRSTGWGSEAFF	TGTGCCAGCAGCCAACGCAGCACAGGGTGGGGGAGTGAAGCTTTCTTT